This T cell receptor beta chain came from a study of shared clonotypes between healthy human individuals. Of note for this clone: Its target is unknown.

General study findings and limits: In this cohort, only blood was sampled, and tissue repertoires likely differ.

Each subset's genomic DNA was shared equally among a number of immunoSEQ plates. The assay was immunoSEQ multiplex PCR, and TCRdb's table has in-frame clones only and misses some. The table lists about 480,000 clones, roughly 85% of them singletons. Germline CDR1 LGHNA, CDR2 YNFKEQ. V lost 1 base and J lost 2, with 10 bases in between. The CDR3 extends over 15 amino acids. Sequencing was performed on PBMCs. The source of this sequence is a woman in her thirties or forties in good health. Some clones in this sample may be carry-over from other donors' samples. The J gene is TRBJ2-3, the V gene TRBV4-2; a possible D gene is TRBD1 (6 bases). DNA for the CDR3: TGTGCCAGCAGCCAAGTGCAGGGACACACAGATACGCAGTATTTT. This gives the protein CASSQVQGHTDTQYF.